The 28 T cell receptor beta chains presented below share a single source sample, sequenced in a study of cytomegalovirus exposure and HLA in healthy donors. The PCR used 60 Vbeta and 13 Jbeta primers. Here immunoSEQ multiplex PCR was the method, and the copy in TCRdb shows in-frame clones only, minus some. The sample lists more than 150,000 clones, roughly three quarters seen once, with 2% to 2.5% in the top ten. The sample consisted of PBMCs. All receptors come from a woman aged 25 to 45 in good health and CMV-seropositive.

The V and J genes are TRBV6-5 and TRBJ1-2; a weak D match, TRBD1 (5 bases). The CDR3 covers 14 residues. V was cut by 3 bases and J by 8 bases, with 16 bases left in between. Germline V gene data show CDR1 as MNHEY and CDR2 as SVGAGI. The CDR3 sequence: CASSYSGRDRGYTF. CDR3 nucleotides: TGTGCCAGCAGTTATTCCGGGAGGGACCGGGGCTACACCTTC.

The chain has TRBV5-1 and TRBJ1-1, with a weak D call TRBD1 (5 bases). Deletions cut 3 bases from V and 4 bases from J, with 22 bases between. CDR1 is SGHRS and CDR2 is YFSETQ in the germline V gene. This CDR3 region has 17 residues. The CDR3 spells CASSWPLGEGTGTEAFF. The CDR3 coding sequence is TGCGCCAGCAGCTGGCCCCTGGGGGAGGGGACGGGCACTGAAGCTTTCTTT.

CDR3 protein: CASSLVGAGGVETQYF. In DNA form, the CDR3 reads TGTGCCAGCAGCTTAGTCGGGGCGGGGGGTGTGGAGACCCAGTACTTC. The chain carries TRBV13 and TRBJ2-5; TRBD2 agrees at 8 bases. Germline loops: CDR1 PRHDT, CDR2 FYEKMQ (reference sequence). The J segment lost 5 bases and the V segment lost 1 base, leaving 9 bases of the junction unmatched. The CDR3 is 16 residues long.

V gene TRBV28 combines with J gene TRBJ1-2; D remains ambiguous. V lost 8 bases to trimming and J lost 0 bases, with 10 bases between them. The CDR3 contains 13 residues. Germline V gives CDR1 MDHEN, CDR2 SYDVKM. This CDR3 is CASQPLANYGYTF. The CDR3, as DNA: TGTGCCAGCCAACCCCTAGCTAACTATGGCTACACCTTC.

V is TRBV5-1 and J is TRBJ1-5; the D gene is possibly TRBD1 (6 bases). The CDR3 totals 16 residues. The germline V gene encodes CDR1 SGHRS and CDR2 YFSETQ. Trimming shortened V by 8 bases and J by 0 bases, and 18 bases separated the two germline ends. This chain's CDR3 is CARGGGSLNSNQPQHF. The CDR3 DNA reads TGCGCCAGAGGGGGTGGGTCCCTAAATAGCAATCAGCCCCAGCATTTT.

CDR3 residues: CASSNRGGPEQFF. The CDR3 nucleotides read TGTGCCAGCAGCAATAGGGGGGGGCCAGAGCAGTTCTTC. The chain uses TRBV21-1 and TRBJ2-1; the D call of TRBD2 is as the table states it, not checked on the DNA. TRBV21-1 is designated a pseudogene. This CDR3 contains 13 residues.

The V and J genes are TRBV7-9 and TRBJ1-3; 7 bases map to TRBD1. Germline CDR1 SEHNR, CDR2 FQNEAQ (reference sequence). Losses at the gene ends were 2 bases for V and 6 bases for J; bases not matched to a gene: 1. This CDR3 contains 13 residues. The CDR3 region has the DNA TGTGCCAGCAGCTTAACAGGGGAAAACACCATATATTTT. Its protein product is CASSLTGENTIYF.

This clone was seen only a few times. This rearrangement joins TRBV9 to TRBJ2-1, with a tentative D call TRBD2 (6 bases). Trimming shortened V by 0 bases and J by 9 bases, and 10 bases separated the two germline ends. The germline CDR1 and CDR2 sequences are SGDLS and YYNGEE. This CDR3 region has 13 residues. The CDR3 reads CASSVEGGVEQFF. CDR3 bases: TGTGCCAGCAGCGTAGAGGGCGGGGTTGAGCAGTTCTTC.

The chain couples TRBV9 to TRBJ2-7, with no clear D. Trimming cost V 0 bases and J 5 bases, with 15 bases left between them. Germline-derived CDR1 and CDR2 are SGDLS and YYNGEE. The CDR3 is 15 amino acids. For the CDR3, the DNA is TGTGCCAGCAGCGTAGGAGACGGTCTTAGCCACGAGCAGTACTTC. This codes for CASSVGDGLSHEQYF.

The V call is TRBV18, the J call TRBJ2-5; D is possibly TRBD1 (6 bases). This CDR3 spans 13 amino acids. The germline V gene has CDR1 KGHSH and CDR2 LQKENI. The V gene lost 2 bases and the J gene lost 3 bases, with 7 bases spanning the gap. The CDR3 DNA sequence: TGTGCCAGCTCACCATACAGGGAAGAGACCCAGTACTTC. Its protein product is CASSPYREETQYF.

This rearrangement joins TRBV11-2 to TRBJ2-1; 11 bases fit TRBD2. J gave up 0 bases and V 5 bases, and 6 bases lay outside the gene matches. The CDR3 consists of 17 residues. Looked up from germline, CDR1 is SGHAT and CDR2 is FQNNGV. The CDR3 DNA reads TGTGCCAGCAGCGGGCTAGCGGGGGGCTTCTCCTACAATGAGCAGTTCTTC. Protein: CASSGLAGGFSYNEQFF.

The rearrangement joins TRBV28 to TRBJ1-5; D remains ambiguous. Germline lookup yields CDR1 MDHEN and CDR2 SYDVKM. V lost 2 bases and J lost 9, with 11 bases in between. CDR3 length: 13 residues. The CDR3 coding sequence is TGTGCCAGCAGTTTACCATTAGTCCGGCCCCAGCATTTT. Translating it yields CASSLPLVRPQHF.

V is TRBV7-8 and J is TRBJ1-2, with D tentatively TRBD1 (6 bases). This CDR3 comprises 13 residues. Germline V gives CDR1 SGHVS, CDR2 FQNEAQ. With 3 bases removed from V and 7 bases from J, the gap between germline ends came to 12 bases. The CDR3 DNA is TGTGCCAGCAGCTTCAACAGGGATACTGGCTACACCTTC. Protein: CASSFNRDTGYTF.

The gene calls are TRBV7-8 and TRBJ2-3; the match to TRBD2 covers 10 bases. Germline assignment: CDR1 SGHVS and CDR2 FQNEAQ. V was pared by 2 bases and J by 2 bases, with 7 bases of the junction left unmatched. The CDR3 loop spans 17 amino acids. In nucleotides, the CDR3 is TGTGCCAGCAGCTTACCCCTAGCGGGGGCCCCCACAGATACGCAGTATTTT. Translation gives CASSLPLAGAPTDTQYF.

The chain recombines TRBV28 with TRBJ1-3; 7 bases fit TRBD1. The CDR3 runs to 17 residues. Germline V CDR1 and CDR2: MDHEN, SYDVKM. Trimming took 2 bases from V and 0 from J; bases not matched to a gene: 7. DNA of the CDR3: TGTGCCAGCAGTTTACAGGGGGGCTCAGGCTCTGGAAACACCATATATTTT. Translating it yields CASSLQGGSGSGNTIYF.

The J gene is TRBJ2-5, the V gene TRBV11-3, with TRBD1 identical over 7 bases. V was clipped by 6 bases and J by 5 bases; unmatched bases: 6. The length of the CDR3 is 13 residues. The germline V gene encodes CDR1 SGHNT and CDR2 YENEEA. CDR3 DNA: TGTGCCAGCAGTCCGACAGGGTCGGAGACCCAGTACTTC. It encodes CASSPTGSETQYF.

The V call is TRBV30, the J call TRBJ2-5; TRBD2 aligns across 8 bases. Trimming took 4 bases from V and 5 from J; bases not matched to a gene: 9. CDR1 is GTSNPN, CDR2 SVGIG, per germline (reference sequence). The CDR3 covers 14 residues. The CDR3 DNA sequence: TGTGCCTGGACCCCCGGACTAGCAAGGGAGACCCAGTACTTC. Translating it yields CAWTPGLARETQYF.

This sequence joins TRBV19 and TRBJ2-7, with 10 bases aligning to TRBD1. The CDR3 covers 17 residues. Germline values: CDR1 LNHDA, CDR2 SQIVND (reference sequence). V lost 4 bases, J lost 2 bases, and 11 bases stayed unmatched. The CDR3: CASSRRQGAGGTYEQYF. The CDR3 DNA reads as TGTGCCAGTAGTAGACGACAGGGGGCAGGCGGAACCTACGAGCAGTACTTC.

V usage is TRBV7-9 and J usage is TRBJ2-7; TRBD1 matches at 7 bases. In germline, CDR1 is SEHNR, CDR2 FQNEAQ (reference sequence). CDR3 length: 14 residues. With 7 bases clipped from V and 2 bases from J, the junction kept 8 bases outside the gene matches. The CDR3 region has the DNA TGTGCCAGCACCCCTGGCAGGGGGACCTACGAGCAGTACTTC. Protein: CASTPGRGTYEQYF.

The chain couples TRBV7-3 to TRBJ1-6; D gene uncertain. V dropped 5 bases and J dropped 7 bases, with 12 bases sitting between them. The CDR3 loop spans 14 amino acids. Per germline, CDR1 SGHTA and CDR2 FQGTGA. For the CDR3, the DNA is TGTGCCAGCAGCCCCAAGGGAGGGAATTCACCCCTCCACTTT. This translates into CASSPKGGNSPLHF.

The chain recombines TRBV4-3 with TRBJ2-4, with a tentative D call TRBD1 (5 bases). V lost 3 bases, J lost 9 bases, and 15 bases lay in between. The germline V gene has CDR1 LGHNA and CDR2 YSLEER. The length of the CDR3 is 14 residues. CDR3 DNA: TGCGCCAGCAGCCAGGAACGACAGTTTCCCATTCAGTACTTC. Translating it yields CASSQERQFPIQYF.

The chain uses TRBV6-5 and TRBJ2-3; D is ambiguous. Germline CDR1 MNHEY, CDR2 SVGAGI. V shed 7 bases and J shed 0 bases, with 8 bases lying between them. This CDR3 has 13 residues. CDR3 loop: CASTLTSTDTQYF. The CDR3 DNA reads as TGTGCCAGCACCCTCACTAGCACAGATACGCAGTATTTT.

This chain links TRBV7-2 with TRBJ1-1; D ambiguous. The CDR3 consists of 13 residues. CDR1 is SGHTA, CDR2 FQGNSA, per germline. Trimming took 6 bases from V and 4 from J, leaving 12 bases between them. The CDR3: CASSPAVATEAFF. The CDR3 region has the DNA TGTGCCAGCAGTCCCGCGGTGGCCACTGAAGCTTTCTTT.

This clone was counted between two and nine times. The J gene is TRBJ2-7, the V gene TRBV6-5; 9 bases match TRBD2. J lost 10 bases, V lost 7 bases, and 17 bases had no gene match. Looked up from germline, CDR1 is MNHEY and CDR2 is SVGAGI. This CDR3 contains 15 residues. Here the CDR3 DNA reads TGTGCCAGCATTGGCCTGCGGGGGGGCCTTATGAACCAGTACTTC. It translates to CASIGLRGGLMNQYF.

This clone has a handful of counts. The rearrangement uses TRBV2 and TRBJ2-1; 10 nucleotides line up with TRBD2. The CDR3 consists of 16 residues. V was pared by 3 bases and J by 6 bases, with 8 bases of the junction left unmatched. CDR1 and CDR2 from the germline V gene are SNHLY and FYNNEI. This CDR3 reads CASSDDSGGPLNEQFF. In nucleotides, the CDR3 is TGTGCCAGCAGTGATGATAGCGGGGGGCCACTCAATGAGCAGTTCTTC. Full variable domain (missing parts from reference TRBV2 and TRBJ2-1): EPEVTQTPSHQVTQMGQEVILRCVPISNHLYFYWYRQILGQKVEFLVSFYNNEISEKSEIFDDQFSVERPDGSNFTLKIRSTKLEDSAMYFCASSDDSGGPLNEQFFGPGTRLTVL.

The chain is built from TRBV2 and TRBJ2-7, with 7 bases fitting TRBD1. This CDR3 comprises 16 residues. Germline CDR1 and CDR2: SNHLY and FYNNEI. The V and J ends lost 0 bases and 1 base, in that order; junction bases with no gene match: 6. CDR3 nucleotides: TGTGCCAGCAGTGAAGCGGGGTGGGACAGATCCTACGAGCAGTACTTC. Protein: CASSEAGWDRSYEQYF.

The gene calls are TRBV9 and TRBJ2-1; TRBD2 agrees at 9 bases. V dropped 0 bases and J dropped 0; count of bases not matched to a gene: 4. This CDR3 is 17 amino acids long. CDR1 SGDLS and CDR2 YYNGEE come from the germline V gene. This chain's CDR3 is CASSVGTSVSSYNEQFF. DNA for the CDR3: TGTGCCAGCAGCGTAGGGACTAGCGTGAGCTCCTACAATGAGCAGTTCTTC.

V gene TRBV7-2 combines with J gene TRBJ2-3; 7 nucleotides match TRBD1. This CDR3 contains 15 residues. Germline CDR1 reads SGHTA; CDR2 reads FQGNSA. The V segment lost 5 bases and the J segment 1 base; nucleotides outside the gene matches: 6. The CDR3 here is CASSDSGTGTDTQYF. In DNA form, the CDR3 reads TGTGCCAGCAGCGACTCCGGGACAGGCACAGATACGCAGTATTTT.